This T cell receptor (beta chain) was observed in a study of OX40 agonist ivuxolimab in advanced cancers. Study at large: The study gave patients intravenous ivuxolimab at 0.01 to 10 mg/kg every 2 weeks. A male proportion of just over 80% was recorded, with mean age around 55 years and range about 23 to 90. Hepatocellular carcinoma, melanoma, renal cell or head and neck cancer occurred in dose-escalation patients.

Study results and caveats: Low normalized clonal expansion also occurred in some nonresponding patients.

Comment on this clone: Its specificity is not known.

TCRdb keeps only in-frame clones here, not all; method: immunoSEQ multiplex PCR. Of around 100,000 clones listed, approximately 87% are singletons. This sample comprised CD4+ or CD8+ T cells sorted from blood, obtained in a trial of the OX40 agonist ivuxolimab. This clonotype originated in an adult with an advanced solid tumor such as melanoma, head and neck, liver or kidney cancer.

The CDR3 DNA reads TGTGCCAGCAGCCGAGAGGGGGCGATGAACACTGAAGCTTTCTTT. Its translation: CASSREGAMNTEAFF. The rearrangement links TRBV11-2 to TRBJ1-1; 7 bases map to TRBD1. There are 15 residues in the CDR3. Germline CDR1 is SGHAT and CDR2 is FQNNGV. Trimming removed 5 bases from V and 0 bases from J; junction bases left unmatched: 6.